This TCR beta chain originates from a study of CD8 T cells in Susac syndrome. A quantity of about 0.5 to 1 ug RNA underwent reverse transcription using random hexamers. TCRdb analysed the immunoSEQ multiplex PCR reads with MiXCR anew, one entry per CDR3 protein. The repertoire has 350,000 to 550,000 distinct CDR3 sequences, more than 70% of them found once; the top ten carry approximately 0.11%. The CDR3 loop spans 16 amino acids. The V and J ends lost 0 bases and 9 bases, in that order; junction bases with no gene match: 9. Germline V lookup: CDR1 SNHLY, CDR2 FYNNEI. CD8+ and CD4+ T cells taken from blood had their TCR beta sequenced.

Material for sequencing was CD8+ T cells from PBMCs. This chain links TRBV2 with TRBJ2-1, with 9 positions matching TRBD1. The clonotype originates from a human donor with multiple sclerosis. The CDR3 nucleotides read TGTGCCAGCAGTGAAGCGGGGACAGGGATTTACGGTGAGCAGTTCTTC. It codes for CASSEAGTGIYGEQFF.